Below, one T cell receptor beta chain is given with its context. The entry originates in a study of blood T cell repertoires in COVID-19. Study-level background: Acute and convalescent COVID-19 specimens originated in the United States, Italy and Spain. PBMCs, B-cell-depleted T cells, or T cells provided the cDNA or gDNA that made up the material.

Per the original data handling: Estimation of nucleated cell counts was performed using reference gene primer amplification. The table came from immunoSEQ multiplex PCR; TCRdb's copy has only in-frame clones and leaves some out. The DNA was the basis for D and trimming; V, J and clone size are from that table. Counted here are approximately 100,000 clones, approximately 81% occurring once; the ten biggest clones make up around 11%. Germline lookup yields CDR1 SGDLS and CDR2 YYNGEE. The ends lost 3 bases at V and 4 bases at J; junction bases unmatched: 8. The CDR3 is 15 residues long. The rearrangement uses TRBV9 and TRBJ1-2, with TRBD1 matching over 8 bases. Sequencing was performed on peripheral blood. This TCR was sampled from a woman of 80 years or more with acute or convalescent COVID-19. The CDR3 is CASSAVATGAYGYTF. In DNA, the CDR3 is TGTGCCAGCAGCGCCGTCGCGACAGGGGCCTATGGCTACACCTTC.